This TCR beta chain was recorded in a study of T-cell reconstitution after alpha-beta-depleted transplantation in children. Study observations and caveats: Approximately two months post-transplant, alpha-beta T cells reportedly originated from several hundred expanded graft clones. Newly generated T cells supplied most T-cell counts and diversity one year post-transplant.

Unique molecular identifiers were used in preparing the TCRbeta library. TCRdb re-called the PCR reads with MiXCR, one entry per CDR3 protein. The data show 140,000 to 150,000 distinct CDR3 sequences, with about 8.8% seen just once and 15% to 20% held by the top ten. V lost 5 bases, J lost 3 bases, and 13 bases lay in between. The CDR3 runs 14 residues. In the case of this clonotype: Its antigen is still unknown.

This material consisted of PBMCs, mostly from graft donor cells, taken 180 days after TCRalphabeta/CD19-depleted stem cell transplant. The V and J genes are TRBV12-3 or TRBV12-4 and TRBJ1-1; D gene uncertain. This sequence was found in a female patient aged 2-10 years who had a stem cell transplant for congenital amegakaryocytic thrombocytopenia, so the T cells may come from the graft donor. CDR3 sequence reads: CASSTDGRHTEAFF. In DNA form, the CDR3 reads TGTGCCAGCAGTACAGACGGACGCCACACTGAAGCTTTCTTT.